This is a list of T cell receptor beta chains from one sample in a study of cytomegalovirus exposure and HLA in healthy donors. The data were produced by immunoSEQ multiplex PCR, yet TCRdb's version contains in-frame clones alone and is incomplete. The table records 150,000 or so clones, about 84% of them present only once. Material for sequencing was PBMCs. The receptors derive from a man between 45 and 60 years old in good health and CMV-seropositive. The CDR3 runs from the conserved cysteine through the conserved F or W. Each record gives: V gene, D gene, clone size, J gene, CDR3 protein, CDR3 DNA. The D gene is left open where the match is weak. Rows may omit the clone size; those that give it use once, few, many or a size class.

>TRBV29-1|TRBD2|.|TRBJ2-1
CSVAGTSGIPSYNEQFF
TGCAGCGTCGCCGGGACTAGCGGGATCCCCTCCTACAATGAGCAGTTCTTC
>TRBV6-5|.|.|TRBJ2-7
CASSPRDGSSYEQYF
TGTGCCAGCAGCCCCCGGGACGGGAGCTCCTACGAGCAGTACTTC
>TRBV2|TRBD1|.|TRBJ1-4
CASRYSGTANEKLFF
TGTGCCAGCAGGTATTCCGGGACAGCTAATGAAAAACTGTTTTTT
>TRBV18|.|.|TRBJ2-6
CASSPPEGSSGANVLTF
TGTGCCAGCTCACCACCGGAGGGATCTAGTGGGGCCAACGTCCTGACTTTC
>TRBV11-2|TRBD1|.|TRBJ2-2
CASSSYRDRKNTGELFF
TGTGCCAGCAGCTCGTACCGGGACAGAAAGAACACCGGGGAGCTGTTTTTT
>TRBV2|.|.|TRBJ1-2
CASKQIYGYTF
TGTGCCAGCAAACAGATTTATGGCTACACCTTC
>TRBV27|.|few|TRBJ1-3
CASKGSQGNSGNTIYF
TGTGCCAGCAAGGGCAGCCAGGGGAACTCTGGAAACACCATATATTTT
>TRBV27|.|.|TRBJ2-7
CASSRLDSYSYEQYF
TGTGCCAGCAGTCGATTAGACTCGTACTCCTACGAGCAGTACTTC
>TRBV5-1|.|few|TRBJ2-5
CASSLGQWETQYF
TGCGCCAGCAGCTTGGGACAGTGGGAGACCCAGTACTTC
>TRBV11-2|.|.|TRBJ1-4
CASSSGGEPTNEKLFF
TGTGCCAGCAGCTCTGGCGGGGAGCCAACTAATGAAAAACTGTTTTTT
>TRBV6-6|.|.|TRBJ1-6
CASSPGSSPLHF
TGTGCCAGCAGTCCGGGGAGCTCACCCCTCCACTTT
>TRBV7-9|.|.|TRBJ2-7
CASSSTVEQYF
TGTGCCAGCAGCTCGACAGTCGAGCAGTACTTC
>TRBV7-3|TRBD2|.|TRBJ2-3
CASSLVPSGASTDTQYF
TGTGCCAGCAGCTTAGTACCTAGCGGGGCTAGCACAGATACGCAGTATTTT
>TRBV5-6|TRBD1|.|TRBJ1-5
CASSTRGHQPQHF
TGTGCCAGCAGCACCAGGGGGCATCAGCCCCAGCATTTT
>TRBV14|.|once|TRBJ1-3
CASSLLRGSGNTIYF
TGTGCCAGCAGCCTCTTGCGGGGCTCTGGAAACACCATATATTTT
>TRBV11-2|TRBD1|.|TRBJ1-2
CASSLTGGAYGYTF
TGTGCCAGCAGCTTGACAGGGGGCGCGTATGGCTACACCTTC
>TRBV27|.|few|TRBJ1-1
CASSLSGRGRVNTEAFF
TGTGCCAGCAGTTTATCAGGAAGGGGTAGGGTGAACACTGAAGCTTTCTTT
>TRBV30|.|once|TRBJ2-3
CAWSRGRTDTQYF
TGTGCCTGGAGTAGGGGTAGGACAGATACGCAGTATTTT
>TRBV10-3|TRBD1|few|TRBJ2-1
CAISELGQAVQFF
TGTGCCATCAGTGAGTTAGGACAGGCGGTGCAGTTCTTC
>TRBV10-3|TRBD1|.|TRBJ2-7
CAISWTGLKEGLIPEQYF
TGTGCCATCAGCTGGACAGGACTTAAAGAGGGTCTTATTCCCGAGCAGTACTTC
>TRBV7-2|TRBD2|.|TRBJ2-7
CASSPGLAGGYEQYF
TGTGCCAGCAGCCCGGGACTAGCGGGGGGGTACGAGCAGTACTTC
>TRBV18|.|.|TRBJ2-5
CASSPPNRDGTQYF
TGTGCCAGCTCACCACCGAACAGGGACGGGACCCAGTACTTC
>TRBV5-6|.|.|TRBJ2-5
CASSFRGGREQETQYF
TGTGCCAGCAGCTTCCGAGGAGGTAGGGAACAAGAGACCCAGTACTTC
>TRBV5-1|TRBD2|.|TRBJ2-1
CASSSSRDYPYNEQFF
TGCGCCAGCAGCTCATCACGGGACTACCCCTACAATGAGCAGTTCTTC
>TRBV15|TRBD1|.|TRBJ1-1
CATSPSRTGFTEAFF
TGTGCCACCAGCCCATCCCGGACAGGGTTCACTGAAGCTTTCTTT
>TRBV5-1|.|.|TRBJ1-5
CSHGRAPSNQPQHF
TGCTCTCACGGCAGGGCGCCTAGCAATCAGCCCCAGCATTTT
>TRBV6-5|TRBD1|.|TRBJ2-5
CASSYSAGGFETQYF
TGTGCCAGCAGTTACTCGGCAGGGGGCTTTGAGACCCAGTACTTC
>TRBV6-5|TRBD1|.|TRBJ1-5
CATGQGPNQPQHF
TGTGCCACCGGACAGGGGCCAAATCAGCCCCAGCATTTT
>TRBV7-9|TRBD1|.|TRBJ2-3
CASSFRGQGTDTQYF
TGTGCCAGCAGCTTCAGGGGGCAAGGCACAGATACGCAGTATTTT
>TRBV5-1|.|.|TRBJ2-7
CASSPGTYYEQYF
TGCGCCAGCAGCCCAGGAACCTACTACGAGCAGTACTTC
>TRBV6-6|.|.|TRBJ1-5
CASSYRLESNQPQHF
TGTGCCAGCAGTTACCGTTTAGAAAGCAATCAGCCCCAGCATTTT
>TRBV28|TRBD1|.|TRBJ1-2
CASTLPQGGQGYTF
TGTGCCAGCACCCTCCCCCAAGGGGGCCAAGGCTACACCTTC
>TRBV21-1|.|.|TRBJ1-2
CASSTRQGDYGYTF
TGTGCCAGCAGCACCCGACAGGGTGATTATGGCTACACCTTC
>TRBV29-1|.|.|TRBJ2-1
CSVEDTVWRYEQFF
TGCAGCGTTGAAGACACCGTATGGAGGTATGAGCAGTTCTTC
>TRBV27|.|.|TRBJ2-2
CASSLTDYPTGELFF
TGTGCCAGCAGTTTAACGGACTATCCGACCGGGGAGCTGTTTTTT
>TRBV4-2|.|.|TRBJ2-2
CASSQDTSKNTGELFF
TGTGCCAGCAGCCAAGATACAAGTAAGAACACCGGGGAGCTGTTTTTT
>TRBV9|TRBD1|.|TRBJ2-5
CASSARQGSNQETQYF
TGTGCCAGCAGCGCACGACAGGGTTCAAACCAAGAGACCCAGTACTTC
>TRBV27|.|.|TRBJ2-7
CASTPGRDSTSEQYF
TGTGCCAGCACCCCCGGGAGGGACAGCACCTCCGAGCAGTACTTC
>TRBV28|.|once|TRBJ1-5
CASSFGRIYSNQPQHF
TGTGCCAGCAGTTTTGGGCGTATTTATAGCAATCAGCCCCAGCATTTT
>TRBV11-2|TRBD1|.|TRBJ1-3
CASSDRGSGNTIYF
TGTGCCAGCAGCGACAGGGGATCTGGAAACACCATATATTTT
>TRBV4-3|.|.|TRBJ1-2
CATRGASGYTF
TGCGCCACACGGGGGGCGAGTGGCTACACCTTC
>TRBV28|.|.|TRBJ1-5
CASISTAVYSNQPQHF
TGTGCCAGCATCTCGACAGCCGTTTATAGCAATCAGCCCCAGCATTTT
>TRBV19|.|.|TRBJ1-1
CVTRKAGQAFF
TGTGTTACCCGTAAGGCAGGGCAAGCTTTCTTT
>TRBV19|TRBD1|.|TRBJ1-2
CATSGGRGYTF
TGTGCCACCTCAGGGGGCAGGGGCTACACCTTC
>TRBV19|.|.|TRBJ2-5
CASSIRDQETQYF
TGTGCCAGTAGTATCCGGGACCAAGAGACCCAGTACTTC
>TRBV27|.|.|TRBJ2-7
CASKEDSGVGNYEQYF
TGTGCCAGCAAGGAGGATAGCGGAGTGGGAAACTACGAGCAGTACTTC
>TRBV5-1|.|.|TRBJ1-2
CASSTGVDNYGYTF
TGCGCCAGCAGCACCGGAGTAGATAACTATGGCTACACCTTC
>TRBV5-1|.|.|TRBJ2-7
CASSGDSLQYF
TGCGCCAGCAGCGGGGACTCTCTACAGTACTTC
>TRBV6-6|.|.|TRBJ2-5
CASTHRNRGGETQYF
TGTGCCAGCACGCACCGGAACAGGGGGGGGGAGACCCAGTACTTC
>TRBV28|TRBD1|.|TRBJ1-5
CASRLGQGRQPQHF
TGTGCCAGCAGATTGGGACAGGGCAGGCAGCCCCAGCATTTT
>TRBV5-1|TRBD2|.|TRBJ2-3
CASSISGRTDTQYF
TGCGCCAGCAGCATTAGCGGGAGGACAGATACGCAGTATTTT
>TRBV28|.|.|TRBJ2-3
CASSLSSAGPDTQYF
TGTGCCAGCAGTTTATCTAGCGCAGGGCCAGATACGCAGTATTTT